What follows are 26 T cell receptor beta chains derived from one specimen sequenced in a study of shared clonotypes between healthy human individuals. Measured with immunoSEQ multiplex PCR; TCRdb has only the in-frame clones, and not every one. The sample consists of some 630,000 clones, 72% of them appearing once. The sequenced sample was memory CD4+ T cells sorted from blood. Sample subset: CD45RA-negative fraction. These receptors all come from a woman younger than 45 in good health.

The chain joins TRBV29-1 to TRBJ2-3; TRBD1 might be the D (6 bases). The germline gives CDR1 SQVTM, CDR2 ANQGSEA. The germline V and J ends were trimmed by 1 base and 6 bases, with 14 bases remaining between them. The CDR3 is 14 amino acids. The CDR3 DNA is TGCAGCGTTGAAGGAGTAGGGGGTGCGGATACGCAGTATTTT. This codes for CSVEGVGGADTQYF.

The gene calls are TRBV11-3 and TRBJ2-1; 9 bases line up with TRBD1. CDR3 length: 15 residues. V dropped 5 bases and J dropped 4; count of bases not matched to a gene: 6. Germline CDR1 and CDR2: SGHNT and YENEEA. The chain's CDR3 is CASSRGQGTYNEQFF. The CDR3 nucleotides read TGTGCCAGCAGCCGCGGACAGGGGACTTACAATGAGCAGTTCTTC.

This rearrangement joins TRBV5-1 to TRBJ2-4, with D hard to call. Germline V gene lookup returns CDR1 SGHRS and CDR2 YFSETQ. The CDR3 is 14 amino acids. Trimming shortened V by 3 bases and J by 0 bases, and 7 bases separated the two germline ends. CDR3 protein: CASSSTVAKNIQYF. The CDR3 region has the DNA TGCGCCAGCAGCTCCACGGTAGCCAAAAACATTCAGTACTTC.

In its sample, this clone was seen once. The J gene is TRBJ2-7, the V gene TRBV28; D not certain. Trimming removed 5 bases from V and 0 bases from J, with 17 bases in between. There are 16 residues in the CDR3. Germline loops: CDR1 MDHEN, CDR2 SYDVKM. The CDR3 DNA reads TGTGCCAGCAGTCCCCCGGGTGACCCGATCTCCTACGAGCAGTACTTC. Translated, it gives CASSPPGDPISYEQYF.

The rearrangement uses TRBV29-1 and TRBJ1-2; 7 positions match TRBD1. After removal of 7 bases from V and 0 bases from J, the junction contained 14 bases not matched to a gene. The length of the CDR3 is 16 residues. CDR1 is SQVTM and CDR2 is ANQGSEA in the germline V gene. CDR3 sequence reads: CSALRRDSQSNYGYTF. DNA for the CDR3: TGCAGCGCCCTGAGGAGGGACAGTCAATCTAACTATGGCTACACCTTC. The complete variable domain, with remaining parts taken from reference TRBV29-1 and TRBJ1-2, reads SAVISQKPSRDICQRGTSLTIQCQVDSQVTMMFWYRQQPGQSLTLIATANQGSEATYESGFVIDKFPISRPNLTFSTLTVSNMSPEDSSIYLCSALRRDSQSNYGYTFGSGTRLTVV.

V is TRBV5-5 and J is TRBJ2-1, with 9 bases that match TRBD1. After removal of 1 base from V and 13 bases from J, the junction contained 3 bases not matched to a gene. Per the germline V gene, CDR1 is SGHKS and CDR2 is YYEKEE (reference sequence). CDR3 size: 12 residues. The CDR3 DNA reads as TGTGCCAGCAGCTTGAACAGGGGGCTACAGTTCTTC. As protein: CASSLNRGLQFF. The full variable domain, in which reference TRBV5-5 and TRBJ2-1 provide the parts outside the CDR3, is DAGVTQSPTHLIKTRGQQVTLRCSPISGHKSVSWYQQVLGQGPQFIFQYYEKEERGRGNFPDRFSARQFPNYSSELNVNALLLGDSALYLCASSLNRGLQFFGPGTRLTVL.

The chain uses TRBV28 and TRBJ1-4; TRBD1 agrees at 9 bases. The V gene end was trimmed by 4 bases and the J gene end by 4 bases; junction bases not matched to a gene: 7. The CDR3 extends over 16 amino acids. Germline assignment: CDR1 MDHEN and CDR2 SYDVKM. The DNA of the CDR3 is TGTGCCAGCAGTTCCAACAGGGGGCGCGTTAATGAAAAACTGTTTTTT. Its protein is CASSSNRGRVNEKLFF.

Only one count was recorded for this clone. This sequence joins TRBV2 and TRBJ1-4; D may be TRBD1 (5 bases). The CDR3 has 14 amino acids. Between the trimmed V and J ends, which lost 5 bases and 6 bases, there was a span of 13 bases. In germline, CDR1 is SNHLY, CDR2 FYNNEI. This CDR3 reads CASSLQASDEKLFF. The DNA of the CDR3 is TGTGCCAGCAGTCTACAGGCTTCCGATGAAAAACTGTTTTTT. Drawing the rest from reference TRBV2 and TRBJ1-4, the complete variable domain is EPEVTQTPSHQVTQMGQEVILRCVPISNHLYFYWYRQILGQKVEFLVSFYNNEISEKSEIFDDQFSVERPDGSNFTLKIRSTKLEDSAMYFCASSLQASDEKLFFGSGTQLSVL.

This chain connects TRBV5-4 to TRBJ2-2; TRBD1 matches 7 bases. There are 17 residues in the CDR3. After removal of 6 bases from V and 6 bases from J, the junction contained 17 bases not matched to a gene. The germline gives CDR1 SGHNT, CDR2 YYREEE (reference sequence). The CDR3 reads CASTLNGTAIVSGELFF. The CDR3 bases are TGTGCCAGCACCCTCAATGGGACAGCTATAGTCTCCGGGGAGCTGTTTTTT.

V usage is TRBV5-4 and J usage is TRBJ2-5; 7 nucleotides line up with TRBD1. V shed 3 bases, J shed 4 bases, and the junction held 6 bases outside the gene matches. The CDR3 sequence is 14 residues long. The germline V gene encodes CDR1 SGHNT and CDR2 YYREEE (reference sequence). In DNA form, the CDR3 reads TGTGCCAGCAGCTCATCACAGGGGAGAGAGACCCAGTACTTC. Its protein is CASSSSQGRETQYF.

The chain's CDR3 is CASSSPGQGSGDTQYF. Written as DNA, the CDR3 is TGTGCCAGCAGTTCTCCGGGACAGGGGAGTGGAGATACGCAGTATTTT. The V gene is TRBV28, the J gene TRBJ2-3, with 10 bases aligning to TRBD1. Losses at the gene ends were 4 bases for V and 5 bases for J; bases not matched to a gene: 9. The CDR3 covers 16 residues. The germline V gene has CDR1 MDHEN and CDR2 SYDVKM.

The J gene is TRBJ1-1, the V gene TRBV11-2, with D uncertain. There are 12 residues in the CDR3. The V gene's germline CDR1 is SGHAT and CDR2 FQNNGV. V lost 7 bases to trimming and J lost 2 bases, with 8 bases between them. CDR3 loop: CASTLINTEAFF. CDR3 coding DNA: TGTGCCAGCACCCTAATAAACACTGAAGCTTTCTTT.

The rearrangement links TRBV6-1 to TRBJ2-7; 12 nucleotides line up with TRBD1. CDR1 is MNHNS and CDR2 is SASEGT in the germline V gene. The CDR3 contains 14 residues. The J segment lost 5 bases and the V segment lost 3 bases, leaving 2 bases of the junction unmatched. The CDR3 coding sequence is TGTGCCAGCAGTGAGGGGACAGGGGGCGACGAGCAGTACTTC. It is translated as CASSEGTGGDEQYF.

This clone was observed a handful of times. The rearrangement links TRBV29-1 to TRBJ1-5; TRBD1 matches at 7 bases. Trimming cost V 6 bases and J 3 bases; bases outside gene matches: 5. The CDR3 totals 13 residues. Germline V CDR1 and CDR2: SQVTM, ANQGSEA. In nucleotides, the CDR3 is TGCAGCGTGCAGGGACAGCTCAATCAGCCCCAGCATTTT. Residues: CSVQGQLNQPQHF.

This clone showed up just once. In nucleotides, the CDR3 is TGTGCCAGCAGCTTGTTCCTGAGCTCTGGAAACACCATATATTTT. Translating it yields CASSLFLSSGNTIYF. The genes are TRBV7-2 and TRBJ1-3, with D unclear. The CDR3 has 15 residues. Per germline, CDR1 SGHTA and CDR2 FQGNSA. V lost 3 bases and J 0 bases, leaving 9 bases between the germline ends.

In regard to this clone: Within the sample, other DNA sequences also encode this same CDR3. J is TRBJ1-1 and V is TRBV10-3; D gene unclear. Germline CDR1 ENHRY, CDR2 SYGVKD. The germline V and J ends were trimmed by 8 bases and 1 base, with 5 bases remaining between them. The length of the CDR3 is 11 residues. The CDR3 region is CAISGNTEAFF. The CDR3 nucleotides read TGTGCCATCTCAGGGAACACTGAAGCTTTCTTT.

This clone showed up just a few times. The V gene is TRBV7-9, the J gene TRBJ2-3; D is perhaps TRBD1 or TRBD2 (6 bases each). The CDR3 extends over 19 amino acids. Trimming took 7 bases from V and 0 from J, leaving 26 bases between them. Germline V lookup: CDR1 SEHNR, CDR2 FQNEAQ (reference sequence). CDR3 amino acids: CASITMGGSPRTSTDTQYF. The DNA of the CDR3 is TGTGCCAGCATCACCATGGGGGGCTCCCCACGAACTAGCACAGATACGCAGTATTTT.

The chain recombines TRBV11-2 with TRBJ1-2, with a possible D match to TRBD1 (5 bases). Germline values: CDR1 SGHAT, CDR2 FQNNGV. V dropped 0 bases and J dropped 7 bases, with 12 bases sitting between them. This CDR3 spans 14 amino acids. Here the CDR3 reads CASSLDQRGVGYTF. In DNA form, the CDR3 reads TGTGCCAGCAGCTTAGATCAGAGGGGCGTTGGCTACACCTTC.

The J gene is TRBJ1-1, the V gene TRBV20-1; perhaps TRBD1 as D (6 bases). This CDR3 region has 11 residues. Trimming removed 5 bases from V and 7 bases from J, with 11 bases in between. CDR1 is DFQATT, CDR2 SNEGSKA, per germline (reference sequence). The CDR3 spells CSALKQGEAFF. The CDR3 DNA reads as TGCAGTGCTCTCAAACAGGGTGAAGCTTTCTTT.

This chain joins TRBV7-2 and TRBJ2-1; D unresolved. The V and J ends lost 5 bases and 0 bases respectively, with 11 bases between them. The CDR3 sequence is 15 residues long. Germline CDR1 reads SGHTA; CDR2 reads FQGNSA. The DNA of the CDR3 is TGTGCCAGCAGCAGTTGGAGTAGCTCCTACAATGAGCAGTTCTTC. Its protein is CASSSWSSSYNEQFF.

This clone has ten or more counts. For the CDR3, the DNA is TGTGCCAGCAGCTCACCCTTGGGGGAACTTTACAATGAGCAGTTCTTC. Encoded protein: CASSSPLGELYNEQFF. The chain has TRBV11-1 and TRBJ2-1, with D perhaps being TRBD1 or TRBD2 (5 bases each). The CDR3 is made up of 16 amino acids. Germline V CDR1 and CDR2: SGHAT, FQDESV (reference sequence). V dropped 4 bases and J dropped 4 bases, with 17 bases sitting between them.

The J gene is TRBJ1-2, the V gene TRBV5-1; D is perhaps TRBD1 (5 bases). V lost 5 bases and J 0 bases, leaving 26 bases between the germline ends. CDR3 size: 19 residues. Germline V gene sequence: CDR1 SGHRS, CDR2 YFSETQ. The CDR3 coding sequence is TGCGCCAGCAGTCGAGAGGGTACAGGAGTCTCAACGGCTAACTATGGCTACACCTTC. This translates into CASSREGTGVSTANYGYTF.

The gene calls are TRBV27 and TRBJ1-5; D unclear. The CDR3 sequence is 14 residues long. Trimming removed 3 bases from V and 10 bases from J, with 16 bases in between. Germline CDR1 reads MNHEY; CDR2 reads SMNVEV (reference sequence). CDR3 sequence reads: CASSFSGQNLPQHF. Written as DNA, the CDR3 is TGTGCCAGCAGTTTCTCGGGTCAGAATTTACCCCAGCATTTT.

This chain uses TRBV18 with TRBJ2-3; TRBD1 might be the D (6 bases). The V gene's germline CDR1 is KGHSH and CDR2 LQKENI. V lost 4 bases and J 0 bases, leaving 11 bases between the germline ends. The CDR3 has 15 residues. CDR3 region: CASSRGQTSTDTQYF. The CDR3 nucleotides are TGTGCCAGCTCACGTGGACAGACTAGCACAGATACGCAGTATTTT. Full variable domain (outside the CDR3, taken from reference TRBV18 and TRBJ2-3): NAGVMQNPRHLVRRRGQEARLRCSPMKGHSHVYWYRQLPEEGLKFMVYLQKENIIDESGMPKERFSAEFPKEGPSILRIQQVVRGDSAAYFCASSRGQTSTDTQYFGPGTRLTVL.

The CDR3 region has the DNA TGTGCCAGCAGGGGACAGGGGTCCACTGAAGCTTTCTTT. Its translation is CASRGQGSTEAFF. The chain combines TRBV6-1 with TRBJ1-1; TRBD1 aligns across 10 bases. Germline V lookup: CDR1 MNHNS, CDR2 SASEGT. This CDR3 is built from 13 residues. The J segment lost 4 bases and the V segment lost 6 bases, leaving 2 bases of the junction unmatched.

This chain uses TRBV4-1 with TRBJ2-4, with 7 bases identical to TRBD2. This CDR3 spans 16 amino acids. In germline, CDR1 is MGHRA, CDR2 YSYEKL. V was clipped by 4 bases and J by 3 bases; unmatched bases: 9. The CDR3 DNA reads as TGCGCCAGCAGCCCCTTGGGAGGGTTAGTCAAAAACATTCAGTACTTC. Translated: CASSPLGGLVKNIQYF.